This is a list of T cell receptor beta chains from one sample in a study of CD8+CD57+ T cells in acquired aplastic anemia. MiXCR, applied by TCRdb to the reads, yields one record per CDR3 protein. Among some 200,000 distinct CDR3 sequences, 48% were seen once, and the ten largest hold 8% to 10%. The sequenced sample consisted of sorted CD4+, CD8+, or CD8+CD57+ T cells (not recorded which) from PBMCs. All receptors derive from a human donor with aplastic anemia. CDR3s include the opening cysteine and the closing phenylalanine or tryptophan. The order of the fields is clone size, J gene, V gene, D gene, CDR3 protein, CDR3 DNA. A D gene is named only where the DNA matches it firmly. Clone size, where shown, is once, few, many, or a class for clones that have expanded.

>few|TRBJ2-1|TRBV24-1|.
CATSDVSSYNEQFF
TGTGCCACCAGTGATGTAAGCTCCTACAATGAGCAGTTCTTC
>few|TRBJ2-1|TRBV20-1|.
CSATTDNNEQFF
TGCAGTGCTACGACGGACAACAATGAGCAGTTCTTC
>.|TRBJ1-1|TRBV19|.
CASSAAGVGGTEAFF
TGTGCCAGTAGTGCCGCCGGGGTCGGTGGGACTGAAGCTTTCTTT
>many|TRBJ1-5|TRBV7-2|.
CASSFPLEPQHF
TGTGCCAGCAGCTTTCCCCTAGAGCCCCAGCATTTT
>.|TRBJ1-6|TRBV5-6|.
CGSSFGRNSSPLHF
TGTGGCAGCAGCTTCGGTCGGAACTCTTCACCCCTCCACTTT
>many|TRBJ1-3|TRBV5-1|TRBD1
CASSSGQGADTIYF
TGCGCCAGCAGCTCGGGACAGGGCGCGGACACCATATATTTT
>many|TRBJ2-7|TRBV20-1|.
CSASPSALSSYEQYF
TGCAGTGCTAGCCCTAGCGCCCTAAGCTCCTACGAGCAGTACTTC
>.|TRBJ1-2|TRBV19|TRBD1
CASSTDRINGYTF
TGTGCCAGTAGTACGGACAGGATAAATGGCTACACCTTC
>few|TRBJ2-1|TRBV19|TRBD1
CASSRGTGFYNEQFF
TGTGCCAGTAGTCGTGGGACAGGTTTTTACAATGAGCAGTTCTTC
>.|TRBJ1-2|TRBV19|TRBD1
CASSLRTGGVYGYTF
TGTGCCAGTAGTCTCCGGACAGGGGGAGTCTATGGCTACACCTTC
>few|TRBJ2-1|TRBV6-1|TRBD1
CASSDRGLGEQFF
TGTGCCAGCAGTGACAGGGGGCTGGGTGAGCAGTTCTTC
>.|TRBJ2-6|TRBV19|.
CAAESMAGANVLTF
TGTGCCGCAGAGTCCATGGCTGGGGCCAACGTCCTGACTTTC
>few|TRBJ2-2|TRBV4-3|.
CASSQGHGRFNTGELFF
TGCGCCAGCAGCCAAGGCCACGGTCGGTTTAACACCGGGGAGCTGTTTTTT
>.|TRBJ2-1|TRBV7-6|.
CASSLLINGGEQFF
TGTGCCAGCAGCTTGTTGATTAACGGCGGTGAGCAGTTCTTC
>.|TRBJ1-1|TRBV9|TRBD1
CASSPRDRSNTEAFF
TGTGCCAGCAGCCCCCGGGACAGGTCGAACACTGAAGCTTTCTTT
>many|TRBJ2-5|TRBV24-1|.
CATSDFETQYF
TGTGCCACCAGTGATTTCGAGACCCAGTACTTC
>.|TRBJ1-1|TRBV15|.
CATSRVWGGPF
TGTGCCACCAGCAGAGTTTGGGGGGGTCCGTTC
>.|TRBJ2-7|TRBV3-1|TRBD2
CASSQAGLAGGCEQYF
TGTGCCAGCAGCCAGGCGGGACTAGCGGGAGGGTGCGAGCAGTACTTC
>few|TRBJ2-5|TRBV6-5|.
CASMEETQYF
TGTGCCAGCATGGAAGAGACCCAGTACTTC
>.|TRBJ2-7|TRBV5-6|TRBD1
CASTPVGQGPYEQYF
TGTGCCAGCACCCCCGTGGGACAGGGCCCCTACGAGCAGTACTTC
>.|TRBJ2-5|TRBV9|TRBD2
CASNGGGPRETQYF
TGTGCCAGCAACGGGGGAGGGCCGAGAGAGACCCAGTACTTC
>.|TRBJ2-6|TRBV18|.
CASSRTSEGTTGANVLTF
TGTGCCAGCTCACGCACTTCGGAGGGAACAACTGGGGCCAACGTCCTGACTTTC
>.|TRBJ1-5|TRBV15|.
CATSRDGGIGQPQHF
TGTGCCACCAGCAGAGATGGGGGGATCGGGCAGCCCCAGCATTTT
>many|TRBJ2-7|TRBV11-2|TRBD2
CASSFGSGTSGRSFEQYF
TGTGCCAGCAGCTTTGGGTCCGGGACTAGCGGGAGGTCGTTCGAGCAGTACTTC
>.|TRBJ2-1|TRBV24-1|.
CATGASREQFF
TGTGCCACCGGAGCTTCGAGGGAGCAGTTCTTC
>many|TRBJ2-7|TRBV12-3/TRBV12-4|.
CASRLGAQGTNEQYF
TGTGCCAGCAGGCTTGGCGCACAGGGTACCAACGAGCAGTACTTC
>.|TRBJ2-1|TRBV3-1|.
CASSPWRSGAVGNNEQFF
TGTGCCAGCAGCCCTTGGAGATCGGGGGCTGTGGGAAATAATGAGCAGTTCTTC
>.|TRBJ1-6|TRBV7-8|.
CASSSLYNSPLHF
TGTGCCAGCAGCTCCCTTTATAATTCACCCCTCCACTTT
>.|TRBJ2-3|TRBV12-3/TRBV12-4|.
CASSWRDTQYF
TGTGCCAGCAGTTGGCGGGATACGCAGTATTTT
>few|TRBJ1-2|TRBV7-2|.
CASSLKIGYTF
TGTGCCAGCAGCTTAAAGATTGGCTACACCTTC
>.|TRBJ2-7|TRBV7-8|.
CASSPLTGYYEQYF
TGTGCCAGCTCACCCTTGACGGGTTACTACGAGCAGTACTTC
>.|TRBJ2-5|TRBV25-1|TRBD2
CASSSQLAGVETQYF
TGTGCCAGCAGTTCCCAACTAGCGGGAGTCGAGACCCAGTACTTC
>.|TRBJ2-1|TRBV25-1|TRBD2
CARTRVAGHEQFF
TGTGCCAGGACCCGGGTAGCGGGGCATGAGCAGTTCTTC
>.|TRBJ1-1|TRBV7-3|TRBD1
CASSLTGDDTEAFF
TGTGCCAGCAGCCTAACAGGGGATGACACTGAAGCTTTCTTT
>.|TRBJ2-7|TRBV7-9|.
CASSLVNSEQYF
TGTGCCAGCAGCTTAGTAAATTCCGAGCAGTACTTC
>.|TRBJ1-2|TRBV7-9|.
CASTHWADEGYTF
TGTGCCAGCACCCACTGGGCGGATGAAGGCTACACCTTC
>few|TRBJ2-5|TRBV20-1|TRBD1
CSAFGGRDSSRETQYF
TGCAGTGCTTTTGGGGGCCGGGACAGTTCGCGAGAGACCCAGTACTTC
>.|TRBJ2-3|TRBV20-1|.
CSASLLAFTDTQYF
TGCAGTGCTAGCCTTCTAGCGTTCACAGATACGCAGTATTTT
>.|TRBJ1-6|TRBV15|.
CATSRARQNNSPLHF
TGTGCCACCAGCAGAGCCAGACAGAATAATTCACCCCTCCACTTT
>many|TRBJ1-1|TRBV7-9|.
CASSLGGAEALNTEAFF
TGTGCCAGCAGCCTCGGAGGGGCAGAGGCCTTGAACACTGAAGCTTTCTTT
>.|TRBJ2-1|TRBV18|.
CASSPGVEYNEQFF
TGTGCCAGCTCACCAGGGGTTGAATACAATGAGCAGTTCTTC
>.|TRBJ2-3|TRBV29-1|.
CSVRQGTDTQYF
TGCAGCGTTCGGCAGGGCACAGATACGCAGTATTTT
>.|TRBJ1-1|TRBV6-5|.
CASSYSSADLNTEAFF
TGTGCCAGCAGTTACTCGAGTGCAGACCTGAACACTGAAGCTTTCTTT
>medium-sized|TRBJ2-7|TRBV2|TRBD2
CASAAGLAGSYEQYF
TGTGCCAGCGCAGCGGGACTAGCGGGCTCCTACGAGCAGTACTTC
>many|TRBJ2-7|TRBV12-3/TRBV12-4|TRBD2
CASSLIGGASEQYF
TGTGCCAGCAGTTTAATCGGGGGGGCCAGCGAGCAGTACTTC
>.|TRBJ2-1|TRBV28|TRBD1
CASTRGTGGKDEQLF
TGTGCCAGCACCCGCGGAACAGGGGGAAAAGATGAGCAGTTATTC
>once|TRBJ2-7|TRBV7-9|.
CASSPGYLYEQYF
TGTGCCAGCAGCCCCGGTTATCTCTACGAGCAGTACTTC
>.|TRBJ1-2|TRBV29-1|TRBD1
CSAGDREYGYTF
TGCAGCGCGGGGGACAGGGAATATGGCTACACCTTC
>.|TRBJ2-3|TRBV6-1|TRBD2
CASRGLAGSTDTQYF
TGTGCCAGCAGGGGACTAGCGGGTAGCACAGATACGCAGTATTTT
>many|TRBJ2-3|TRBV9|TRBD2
CASSERLALTDTQYF
TGTGCCAGCAGCGAAAGACTAGCGCTCACAGATACGCAGTATTTT
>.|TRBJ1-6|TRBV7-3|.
CASSQGQPRSPLHF
TGTGCCAGCAGCCAAGGACAGCCCAGGTCACCCCTCCACTTT
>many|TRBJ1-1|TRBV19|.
CASRMFMNTEAFF
TGTGCCAGTAGGATGTTCATGAACACTGAAGCTTTCTTT
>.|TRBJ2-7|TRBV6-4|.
CASSPTEGYEQYF
TGTGCCAGCTCACCGACAGAGGGGTACGAGCAGTACTTC
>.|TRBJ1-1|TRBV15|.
CATSKGRRTGRTEAFF
TGTGCCACCAGCAAAGGGCGCCGAACCGGGAGGACTGAAGCTTTCTTT
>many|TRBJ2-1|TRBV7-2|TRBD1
CASSLAYSHRSGQVYNEQFF
TGTGCCAGCAGCTTAGCCTACTCCCACAGATCGGGACAGGTCTACAATGAGCAGTTCTTC
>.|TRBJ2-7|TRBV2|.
CASRPRVYEQYF
TGTGCCAGCAGACCAAGGGTCTACGAGCAGTACTTC
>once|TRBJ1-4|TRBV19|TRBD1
CASSIRTGDKLFF
TGTGCCAGTAGTATAAGGACAGGGGATAAACTGTTTTTT
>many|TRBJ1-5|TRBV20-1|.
CSAERGNQPQHF
TGCAGTGCGGAGAGGGGTAATCAGCCCCAGCATTTT